This is a list of T cell receptor beta chains from one sample in a study of T cells in Graves' hyperthyroidism and ophthalmopathy. One entry per CDR3 protein results from TCRdb running MiXCR on the multiplex PCR reads. The table lists roughly 750,000 distinct CDR3 sequences, about a sixth of them singletons. What was sequenced was blood. The receptors originated from a man between 18 and 35 years old with Graves' hyperthyroidism. The CDR3 runs from the conserved cysteine through the conserved F or W. The order of the fields is V gene, clone size, D gene, J gene, CDR3 DNA, CDR3 protein. A D gene is named only where the DNA matches it firmly. Expanded clones get a size class; other rows say once, few or many, or leave the size out.

V gene: TRBV24-1
clone size: many
D gene: TRBD1
J gene: TRBJ2-3
CDR3 DNA: TGTGCCACCAGTGATGGATATACAGGGGAAGATACGCAGTATTTT
CDR3 protein: CATSDGYTGEDTQYF

V gene: TRBV5-4
clone size: NA
D gene: NA
J gene: TRBJ2-1
CDR3 DNA: TGTGCCAGCAGCTTTGGAGGGGGGGGGACCTACAATGAGCAGTTCTTC
CDR3 protein: CASSFGGGGTYNEQFF

V gene: TRBV19
clone size: NA
D gene: TRBD1
J gene: TRBJ1-2
CDR3 DNA: TGTGCCAGTAGAGCGGGACAGGGAGCTTTCGGCTACACCTTC
CDR3 protein: CASRAGQGAFGYTF

V gene: TRBV4-3
clone size: few
D gene: NA
J gene: TRBJ1-3
CDR3 DNA: TGCGCCAGCAGCCAAGAGCCGGGTACCGGAAACACCATATATTTT
CDR3 protein: CASSQEPGTGNTIYF

V gene: TRBV28
clone size: many
D gene: NA
J gene: TRBJ1-2
CDR3 DNA: TGTGCCAGCAGTTTAGCTCACTATGGCTACACCTTC
CDR3 protein: CASSLAHYGYTF

V gene: TRBV27
clone size: few
D gene: NA
J gene: TRBJ2-5
CDR3 DNA: TGTGCCAGCAGACCACAGGGAGGAGAGACCCAGTACTTC
CDR3 protein: CASRPQGGETQYF

V gene: TRBV30
clone size: few
D gene: TRBD1
J gene: TRBJ2-7
CDR3 DNA: TGTGCCTGGAGTGGCAGGACAGGTGCTCCCTACGAGCAGTACTTC
CDR3 protein: CAWSGRTGAPYEQYF

V gene: TRBV3-1
clone size: many
D gene: NA
J gene: TRBJ2-1
CDR3 DNA: TGTGCCAGCAGCCAAGAGCACTACTCCTACAATGAGCAGTTCTTC
CDR3 protein: CASSQEHYSYNEQFF

V gene: TRBV28
clone size: few
D gene: TRBD2
J gene: TRBJ2-1
CDR3 DNA: TGTGCCAGCAGTTTACTACGGACTAGCGGGCTCAAGGGGGTTACGAATGAGCAGTTCTTC
CDR3 protein: CASSLLRTSGLKGVTNEQFF

V gene: TRBV20-1
clone size: NA
D gene: TRBD2
J gene: TRBJ2-7
CDR3 DNA: TGCAGTGCTCGAACCGGGACTAGCTACGAGCAGTACTTC
CDR3 protein: CSARTGTSYEQYF

V gene: TRBV24-1
clone size: few
D gene: NA
J gene: TRBJ2-5
CDR3 DNA: TGTGCCACCAGTGATACAGGGGCAGGAGCTAGCGGATGGGAGACCCAGTACTTC
CDR3 protein: CATSDTGAGASGWETQYF

V gene: TRBV27
clone size: NA
D gene: NA
J gene: TRBJ1-4
CDR3 DNA: TGTGCCAGCAGCCCGGCAGGAGCAACTAATGAAAAACTGTTTTTT
CDR3 protein: CASSPAGATNEKLFF

V gene: TRBV9
clone size: NA
D gene: TRBD2
J gene: TRBJ2-3
CDR3 DNA: TGTGCCAGCAGCGTAACGTCTAGCGGGAGGGCAGCAGATACGCAGTATTTT
CDR3 protein: CASSVTSSGRAADTQYF

V gene: TRBV28
clone size: many
D gene: TRBD2
J gene: TRBJ2-5
CDR3 DNA: TGTGCCAGCAGTTTAACGCAGTTACTAGCGGGAGATCGAGAGACCCAGTACTTC
CDR3 protein: CASSLTQLLAGDRETQYF

V gene: TRBV15
clone size: many
D gene: TRBD1
J gene: TRBJ1-2
CDR3 DNA: TGTGCCACCGCAGCGGACAGGGTGTCCGGCTACACCTTC
CDR3 protein: CATAADRVSGYTF

V gene: TRBV5-1
clone size: many
D gene: TRBD1
J gene: TRBJ2-7
CDR3 DNA: TGCGCCAGCAGCGTGACAGGGGGCAATTACGAGCAGTACTTC
CDR3 protein: CASSVTGGNYEQYF

V gene: TRBV5-6
clone size: few
D gene: TRBD1
J gene: TRBJ2-5
CDR3 DNA: TGTGCCAGCAGCTCATATCCGGGACAGAAACAAGAGACCCAGTACTTC
CDR3 protein: CASSSYPGQKQETQYF

V gene: TRBV20-1
clone size: NA
D gene: NA
J gene: TRBJ2-7
CDR3 DNA: TGCAGTGCCTGGACAGAAAACTACGAGCAGTACTTC
CDR3 protein: CSAWTENYEQYF

V gene: TRBV20-1
clone size: NA
D gene: TRBD2
J gene: TRBJ2-7
CDR3 DNA: TGCAGTGCTGGGGGACTAGCGGGAGGGTTAACCTACGAGCAGTACTTC
CDR3 protein: CSAGGLAGGLTYEQYF

V gene: TRBV6-2/TRBV6-3
clone size: many
D gene: NA
J gene: TRBJ2-1
CDR3 DNA: TGTGCCAGCAGTTACTCGATGGGAGACGAGCAGTTCTTC
CDR3 protein: CASSYSMGDEQFF

V gene: TRBV24-1
clone size: NA
D gene: TRBD1
J gene: TRBJ2-2
CDR3 DNA: TGTGCCACCAGTGAAGGGGGACAGGCCGGGGAGCTGTTTTTT
CDR3 protein: CATSEGGQAGELFF

V gene: TRBV4-3
clone size: once
D gene: NA
J gene: TRBJ1-1
CDR3 DNA: TGCGCCAGCAGCCAAGATCAGTTCGGACACACTGAAGCTTTCTTT
CDR3 protein: CASSQDQFGHTEAFF

V gene: TRBV12-3/TRBV12-4
clone size: many
D gene: NA
J gene: TRBJ2-5
CDR3 DNA: TGTGCCAGCAAAAGGACGCAACAAGAGACCCAGTACTTC
CDR3 protein: CASKRTQQETQYF

V gene: TRBV20-1
clone size: NA
D gene: NA
J gene: TRBJ2-3
CDR3 DNA: TGCAGTGCTAGAGGGCCAGGGCGCACAGATACGCAGTATTTT
CDR3 protein: CSARGPGRTDTQYF

V gene: TRBV30
clone size: few
D gene: NA
J gene: TRBJ2-7
CDR3 DNA: TGTGCCTGGAGTGCATCCTGCGAGCAGTACTTC
CDR3 protein: CAWSASCEQYF

V gene: TRBV7-9
clone size: NA
D gene: NA
J gene: TRBJ2-7
CDR3 DNA: TGTGCCAGCAGCTTTTTGGAGGGGGGAGCCCGGGGCTACGAGCAGTACTTC
CDR3 protein: CASSFLEGGARGYEQYF

V gene: TRBV2
clone size: many
D gene: NA
J gene: TRBJ1-6
CDR3 DNA: TGTGCCAGCAGTGAAAGCAGGGGAGATAATTCACCCCTCCACTTT
CDR3 protein: CASSESRGDNSPLHF

V gene: TRBV19
clone size: NA
D gene: NA
J gene: TRBJ2-5
CDR3 DNA: TGTGCCAGTAGTATGGCTGGGGACCAGTACTTC
CDR3 protein: CASSMAGDQYF

V gene: TRBV7-9
clone size: few
D gene: TRBD1
J gene: TRBJ1-4
CDR3 DNA: TGTGCCAGCAGCGTATTCCGCGGGACAGGGGGCGGTGAAAAACTGTTTTTT
CDR3 protein: CASSVFRGTGGGEKLFF

V gene: TRBV28
clone size: many
D gene: NA
J gene: TRBJ1-6
CDR3 DNA: TGTGCCAGCAGCCTCACCGTTACCGGGAATTCACCCCTCCACTTT
CDR3 protein: CASSLTVTGNSPLHF

V gene: TRBV7-2
clone size: many
D gene: NA
J gene: TRBJ2-3
CDR3 DNA: TGTGCCAGCAGCTTATACACAGATACGCAGTATTTT
CDR3 protein: CASSLYTDTQYF

V gene: TRBV7-9
clone size: NA
D gene: NA
J gene: TRBJ2-1
CDR3 DNA: TGTGCCAGCAGCTTAGGGGAGCTCTACAATGAGCAGTTCTTC
CDR3 protein: CASSLGELYNEQFF

V gene: TRBV12-5
clone size: many
D gene: NA
J gene: TRBJ2-7
CDR3 DNA: TGTGCTAGTGGTTTGGTCTTATTTGGGCAGAGCTCCTACGAGCAGTACTTC
CDR3 protein: CASGLVLFGQSSYEQYF

V gene: TRBV6-2/TRBV6-3
clone size: many
D gene: TRBD1
J gene: TRBJ2-3
CDR3 DNA: TGTGCCAGCAGCCGCGGACAGGGGGAAGCAGATACGCAGTATTTT
CDR3 protein: CASSRGQGEADTQYF

V gene: TRBV3-1
clone size: few
D gene: NA
J gene: TRBJ2-3
CDR3 DNA: TGTGCCAGCAGCCAAGAAGAGTGGCAGGCAGATACGCAGTATTTT
CDR3 protein: CASSQEEWQADTQYF

V gene: TRBV19
clone size: NA
D gene: NA
J gene: TRBJ2-1
CDR3 DNA: TGTGCCAGTAGTATGCAGAGGGCGCAATCCAATGAGCAGTTCTTC
CDR3 protein: CASSMQRAQSNEQFF

V gene: TRBV27
clone size: few
D gene: NA
J gene: TRBJ2-3
CDR3 DNA: TGTGCCACCCTTGCGATTGGCACAGATACGCAGTATTTT
CDR3 protein: CATLAIGTDTQYF

V gene: TRBV28
clone size: many
D gene: NA
J gene: TRBJ1-2
CDR3 DNA: TGTGCCAGCACCTCGGTGGCCCGTGGCTATGGCTACACCTTC
CDR3 protein: CASTSVARGYGYTF

V gene: TRBV6-1
clone size: few
D gene: NA
J gene: TRBJ2-1
CDR3 DNA: TGTGCCAGCTCGACGGTGAGATTCTCCTACAATGAGCAGTTCTTC
CDR3 protein: CASSTVRFSYNEQFF

V gene: TRBV2
clone size: many
D gene: NA
J gene: TRBJ2-6
CDR3 DNA: TGTGCCAGCAGTGAACTAGCAGCTGGGGCCAACGTCCTGACTTTC
CDR3 protein: CASSELAAGANVLTF